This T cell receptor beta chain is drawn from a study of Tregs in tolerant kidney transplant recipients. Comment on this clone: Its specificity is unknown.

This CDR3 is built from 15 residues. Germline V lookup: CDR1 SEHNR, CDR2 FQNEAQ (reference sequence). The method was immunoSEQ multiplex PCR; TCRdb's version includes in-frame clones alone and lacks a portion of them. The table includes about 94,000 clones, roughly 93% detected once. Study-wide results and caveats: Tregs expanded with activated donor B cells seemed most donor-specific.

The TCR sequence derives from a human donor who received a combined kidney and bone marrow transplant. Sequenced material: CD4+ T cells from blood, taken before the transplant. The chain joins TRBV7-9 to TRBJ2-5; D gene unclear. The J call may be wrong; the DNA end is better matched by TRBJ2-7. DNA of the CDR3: TGTGCCAGCAGCTTAGGAGACAACCAGCCCCACGAGCAGTACTTC. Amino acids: CASSLGDNQPHEQYF.